This T cell receptor (beta chain) was captured by sequencing in a study of cytomegalovirus exposure and HLA in healthy donors. Whole-study findings and limits: Specificity of a few CMV-associated chains for CMV antigens was verified in vitro. Sequencing likely caused a cluster of highly shared sequence variants. TCR beta chains numbering more than 150 were designated cytomegalovirus-associated.

Germline assignment: CDR1 SGHVS and CDR2 FNYEAQ. After removal of 5 bases from V and 4 bases from J, the junction contained 10 bases not matched to a gene. The CDR3 length is 16 residues. This clone appeared a single time. The antigen remains unidentified. Each of the donors was a healthy bone marrow donor. The PCR had 60 Vbeta and 13 Jbeta primers. Data came from immunoSEQ multiplex PCR; TCRdb stores just in-frame clones and leaves some out. Here the sample spans roughly 100,000 clones, 70% to 80% being singletons. The sample was PBMCs. This receptor was identified in a male donor in good health and CMV-seropositive. The J gene is TRBJ1-1, the V gene TRBV7-6; the match to TRBD1 covers 10 bases. In DNA form, the CDR3 reads TGTGCCAGCAGCCCTAACCCGGACAGGGGGGCCACTGAAGCTTTCTTT. It encodes CASSPNPDRGATEAFF.